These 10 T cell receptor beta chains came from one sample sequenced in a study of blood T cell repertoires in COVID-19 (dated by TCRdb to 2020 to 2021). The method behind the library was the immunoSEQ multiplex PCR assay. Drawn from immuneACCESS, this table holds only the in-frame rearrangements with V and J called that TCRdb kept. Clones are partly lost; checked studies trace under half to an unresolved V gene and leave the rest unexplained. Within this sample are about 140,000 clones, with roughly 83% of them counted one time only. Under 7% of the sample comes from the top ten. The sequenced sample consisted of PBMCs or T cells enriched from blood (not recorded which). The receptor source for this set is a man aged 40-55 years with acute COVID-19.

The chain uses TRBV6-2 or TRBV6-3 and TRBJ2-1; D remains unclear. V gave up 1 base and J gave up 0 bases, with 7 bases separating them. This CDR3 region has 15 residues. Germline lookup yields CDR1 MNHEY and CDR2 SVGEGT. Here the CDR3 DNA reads TGTGCCAGCAGTTACTTATCCAGCTCCTACAATGAGCAGTTCTTC. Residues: CASSYLSSSYNEQFF.

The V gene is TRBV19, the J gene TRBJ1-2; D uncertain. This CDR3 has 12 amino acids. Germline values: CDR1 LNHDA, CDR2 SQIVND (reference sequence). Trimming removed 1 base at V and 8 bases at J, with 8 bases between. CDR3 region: CASSIGRGGYTF. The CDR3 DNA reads TGTGCCAGTAGTATAGGTCGGGGAGGCTACACCTTC. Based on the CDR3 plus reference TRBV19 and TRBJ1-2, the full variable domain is DGGITQSPKYLFRKEGQNVTLSCEQNLNHDAMYWYRQDPGQGLRLIYYSQIVNDFQKGDIAEGYSVSREKKESFPLTVTSAQKNPTAFYLCASSIGRGGYTFGSGTRLTVV.

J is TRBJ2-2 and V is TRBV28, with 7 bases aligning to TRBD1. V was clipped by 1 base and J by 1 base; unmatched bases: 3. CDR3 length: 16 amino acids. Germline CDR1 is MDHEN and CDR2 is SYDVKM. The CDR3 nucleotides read TGTGCCAGCAGTTTATTAGGGACAGTGAACACCGGGGAGCTGTTTTTT. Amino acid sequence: CASSLLGTVNTGELFF.

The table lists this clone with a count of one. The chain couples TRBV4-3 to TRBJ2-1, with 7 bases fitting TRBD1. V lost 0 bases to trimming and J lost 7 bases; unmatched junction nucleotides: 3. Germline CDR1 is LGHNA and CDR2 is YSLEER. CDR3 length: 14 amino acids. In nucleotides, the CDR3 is TGCGCCAGCAGCCAAGACACAGGGGATAATGAGCAGTTCTTC. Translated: CASSQDTGDNEQFF.

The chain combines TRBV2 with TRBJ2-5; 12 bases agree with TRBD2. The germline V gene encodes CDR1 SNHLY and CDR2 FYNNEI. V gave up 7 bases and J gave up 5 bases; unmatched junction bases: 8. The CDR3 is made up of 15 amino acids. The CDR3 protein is CASTGLAGVRETQYF. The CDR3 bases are TGTGCCAGCACGGGACTAGCGGGCGTCCGGGAGACCCAGTACTTC.

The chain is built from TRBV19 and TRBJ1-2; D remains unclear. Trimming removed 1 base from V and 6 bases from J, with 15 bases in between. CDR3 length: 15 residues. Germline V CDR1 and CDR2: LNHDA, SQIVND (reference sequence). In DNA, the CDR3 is TGTGCCAGTAGTATAGGAGCGGGCCGAGCCAATGGCTACACCTTC. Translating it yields CASSIGAGRANGYTF.

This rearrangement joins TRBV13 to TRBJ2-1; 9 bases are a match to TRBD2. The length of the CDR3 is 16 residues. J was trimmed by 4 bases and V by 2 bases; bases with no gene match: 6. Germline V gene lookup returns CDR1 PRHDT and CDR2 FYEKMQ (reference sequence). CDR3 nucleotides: TGTGCCAGCAGCTTATATCTCCTAGCGGGATACAATGAGCAGTTCTTC. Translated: CASSLYLLAGYNEQFF.

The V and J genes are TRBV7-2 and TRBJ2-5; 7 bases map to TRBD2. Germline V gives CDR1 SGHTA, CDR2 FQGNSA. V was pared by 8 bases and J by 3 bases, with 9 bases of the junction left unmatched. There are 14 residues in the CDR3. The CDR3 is CASGRAAGEETQYF. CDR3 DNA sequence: TGTGCCAGCGGTCGTGCGGCGGGGGAAGAGACCCAGTACTTC.

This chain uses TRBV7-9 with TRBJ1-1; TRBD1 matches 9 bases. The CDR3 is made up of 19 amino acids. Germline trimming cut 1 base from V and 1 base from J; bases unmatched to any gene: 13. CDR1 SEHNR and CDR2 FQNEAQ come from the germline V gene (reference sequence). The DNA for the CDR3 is TGTGCCAGCAGCTTAGTGTGGTCGGGACAGGGTGTTTGGAACACTGAAGCTTTCTTT. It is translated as CASSLVWSGQGVWNTEAFF.

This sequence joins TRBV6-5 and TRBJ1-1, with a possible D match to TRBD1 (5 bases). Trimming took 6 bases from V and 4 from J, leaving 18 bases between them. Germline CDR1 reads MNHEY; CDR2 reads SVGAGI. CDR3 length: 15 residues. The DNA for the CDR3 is TGTGCCAGCAGCCCCGTGAGGGCGGGGACCACTGAAGCTTTCTTT. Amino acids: CASSPVRAGTTEAFF.